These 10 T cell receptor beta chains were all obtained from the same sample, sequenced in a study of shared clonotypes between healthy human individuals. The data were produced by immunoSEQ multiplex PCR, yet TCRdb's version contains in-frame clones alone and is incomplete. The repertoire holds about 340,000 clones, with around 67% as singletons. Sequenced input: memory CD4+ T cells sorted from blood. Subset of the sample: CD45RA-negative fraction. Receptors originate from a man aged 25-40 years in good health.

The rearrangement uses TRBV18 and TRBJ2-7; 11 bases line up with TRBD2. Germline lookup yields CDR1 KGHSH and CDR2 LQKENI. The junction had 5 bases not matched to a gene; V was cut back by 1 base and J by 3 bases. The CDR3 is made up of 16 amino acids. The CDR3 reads CASSPRTSGSIYEQYF. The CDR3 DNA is TGTGCCAGCTCACCACGCACTAGCGGGAGTATCTACGAGCAGTACTTC.

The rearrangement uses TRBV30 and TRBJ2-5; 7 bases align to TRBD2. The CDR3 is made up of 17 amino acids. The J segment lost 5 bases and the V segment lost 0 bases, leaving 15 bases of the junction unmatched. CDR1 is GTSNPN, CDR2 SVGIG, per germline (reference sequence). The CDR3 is CAWSVRVWGRRGETQYF. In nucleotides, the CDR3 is TGTGCCTGGAGTGTACGAGTATGGGGGAGGCGGGGGGAGACCCAGTACTTC.

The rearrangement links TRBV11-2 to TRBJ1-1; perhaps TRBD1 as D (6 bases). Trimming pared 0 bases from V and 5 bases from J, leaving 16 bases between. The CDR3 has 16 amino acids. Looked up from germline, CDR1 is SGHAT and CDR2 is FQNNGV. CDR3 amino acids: CASSLELVQGWTEAFF. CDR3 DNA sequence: TGTGCCAGCAGCTTAGAGCTGGTACAGGGTTGGACTGAAGCTTTCTTT. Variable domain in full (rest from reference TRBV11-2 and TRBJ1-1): EAGVAQSPRYKIIEKRQSVAFWCNPISGHATLYWYQQILGQGPKLLIQFQNNGVVDDSQLPKDRFSAERLKGVDSTLKIQPAKLEDSAVYLCASSLELVQGWTEAFFGQGTRLTVV.

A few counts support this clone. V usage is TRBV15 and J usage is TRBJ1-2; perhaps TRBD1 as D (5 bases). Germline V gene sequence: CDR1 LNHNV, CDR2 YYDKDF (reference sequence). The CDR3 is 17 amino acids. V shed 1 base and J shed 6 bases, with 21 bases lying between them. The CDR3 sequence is CATSRVARLLGDHGYTF. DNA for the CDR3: TGTGCCACCAGCAGAGTGGCGAGGTTGTTAGGGGATCATGGCTACACCTTC.

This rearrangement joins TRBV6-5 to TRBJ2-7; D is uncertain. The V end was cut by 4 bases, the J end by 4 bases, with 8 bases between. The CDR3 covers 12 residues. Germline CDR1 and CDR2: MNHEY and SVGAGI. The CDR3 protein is CASSLTRYEQYF. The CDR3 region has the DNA TGTGCCAGCAGTTTAACACGATACGAGCAGTACTTC.

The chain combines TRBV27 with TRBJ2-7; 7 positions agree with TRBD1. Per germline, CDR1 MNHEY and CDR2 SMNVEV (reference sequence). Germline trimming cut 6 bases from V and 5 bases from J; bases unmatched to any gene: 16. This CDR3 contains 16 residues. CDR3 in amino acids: CASRRRQGALGDEQYF. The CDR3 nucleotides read TGTGCCAGCAGGAGACGACAGGGCGCCTTGGGTGACGAGCAGTACTTC.

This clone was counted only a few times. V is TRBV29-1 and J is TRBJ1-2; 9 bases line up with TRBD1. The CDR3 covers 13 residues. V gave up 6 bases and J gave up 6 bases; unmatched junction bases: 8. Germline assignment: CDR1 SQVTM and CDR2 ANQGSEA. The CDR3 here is CSVGQGSFDGYTF. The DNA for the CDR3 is TGCAGCGTCGGACAGGGGTCGTTTGATGGCTACACCTTC.

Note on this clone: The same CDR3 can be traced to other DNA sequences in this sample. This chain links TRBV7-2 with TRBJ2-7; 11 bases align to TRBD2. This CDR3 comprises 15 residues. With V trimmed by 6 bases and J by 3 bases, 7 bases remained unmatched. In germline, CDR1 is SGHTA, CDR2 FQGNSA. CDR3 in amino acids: CASRLRLAGYYEQYF. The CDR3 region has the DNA TGTGCCAGCAGGCTTCGACTAGCGGGATACTACGAGCAGTACTTC.

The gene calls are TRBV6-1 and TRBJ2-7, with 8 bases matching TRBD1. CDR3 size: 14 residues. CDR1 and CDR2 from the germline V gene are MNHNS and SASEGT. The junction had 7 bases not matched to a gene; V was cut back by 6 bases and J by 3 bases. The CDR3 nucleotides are TGTGCCAGCAGCCCAAAGGGGACAGGCTACGAGCAGTACTTC. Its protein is CASSPKGTGYEQYF.

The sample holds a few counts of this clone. CDR3 nucleotide sequence: TGTGCCAGCAGCACGATGACAGGGGCCGCAGGGACCCAGTACTTC. Translated: CASSTMTGAAGTQYF. The chain uses TRBV7-9 and TRBJ2-5; 8 bases line up with TRBD1. The CDR3 has 15 residues. J gave up 7 bases and V 5 bases, and 12 bases lay outside the gene matches. Per the germline V gene, CDR1 is SEHNR and CDR2 is FQNEAQ (reference sequence).